This TCR beta chain was retrieved from a study of T cell responses to AZD1222 COVID-19 vaccine. Study-wide context: Second-dose recipients at about 4 or about 12 weeks were treated as one pooled group.

The protocol was immunoSEQ multiplex PCR, while the TCRdb copy is restricted to in-frame clones and leaves out a portion. The sample contains over 100,000 clones, around 84% of which appear only once. Findings of the study overall: Vaccine-associated CD4 TCRs spanned spike, dominant at 160-218 and 743-854. A mostly white British donor set with more females was recruited, and clonal diversity was possibly underestimated. None of the repertoires were sampled until the peak T cell response had passed.

Comments on this clone: Antigen specificity is unknown.

This sample comprised peripheral blood, obtained on day 0 of AZD1222 vaccination. The clonotype comes from an adult in good health.

CDR3 loop: CASSPTTSGDGTDTQYF. The CDR3 coding sequence is TGCGCCAGCAGCCCGACGACTAGCGGGGATGGGACAGATACGCAGTATTTT. This chain uses TRBV5-1 with TRBJ2-3, with 11 positions matching TRBD2. CDR3 length: 17 amino acids. The V gene end was trimmed by 4 bases and the J gene end by 3 bases; junction bases not matched to a gene: 10. From germline, CDR1 is SGHRS and CDR2 YFSETQ.